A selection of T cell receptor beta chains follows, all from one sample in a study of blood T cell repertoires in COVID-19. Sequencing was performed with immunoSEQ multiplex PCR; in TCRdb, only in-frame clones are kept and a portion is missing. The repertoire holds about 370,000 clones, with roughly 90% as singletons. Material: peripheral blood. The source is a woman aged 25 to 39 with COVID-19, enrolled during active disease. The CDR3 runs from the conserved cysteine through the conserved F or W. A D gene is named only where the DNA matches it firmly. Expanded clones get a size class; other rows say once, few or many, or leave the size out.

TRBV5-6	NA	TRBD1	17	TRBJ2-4	CASSYTGGASWGNIQYF	TGTGCCAGCAGCTACACAGGGGGCGCCAGTTGGGGGAACATTCAGTACTTC
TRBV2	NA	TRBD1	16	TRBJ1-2	CASSATWTGGDYGYTF	TGTGCCAGCAGCGCGACATGGACAGGGGGTGACTATGGCTACACCTTC
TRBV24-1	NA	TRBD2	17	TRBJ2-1	CATSEGTSGSVYNEQFF	TGTGCCACCAGTGAGGGGACTAGCGGGAGTGTCTACAATGAGCAGTTCTTC
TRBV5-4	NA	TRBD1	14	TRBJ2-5	CASSLTGGQETQYF	TGTGCCAGCAGCTTGACAGGGGGCCAAGAGACCCAGTACTTC
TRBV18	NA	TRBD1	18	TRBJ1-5	CASSPFITGAGSNQPQHF	TGTGCCAGCTCACCTTTCATCACAGGGGCTGGTAGCAATCAGCCCCAGCATTTT
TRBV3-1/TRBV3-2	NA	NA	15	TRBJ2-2	CASSQGHSDTGELFF	TGTGCCAGCAGCCAAGGTCACAGTGACACCGGGGAGCTGTTTTTT
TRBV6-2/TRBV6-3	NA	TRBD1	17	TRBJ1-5	CASSKYLQGASNQPQHF	TGTGCCAGCAGTAAATATCTACAGGGGGCTAGCAATCAGCCCCAGCATTTT
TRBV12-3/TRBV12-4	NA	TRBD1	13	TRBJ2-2	CATRTGNTGELFF	TGTGCCACCAGGACAGGGAACACCGGGGAGCTGTTTTTT
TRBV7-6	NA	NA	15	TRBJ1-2	CASSLIVGQVIGYTF	TGTGCCAGCAGCTTAATTGTTGGCCAGGTTATTGGCTACACCTTC
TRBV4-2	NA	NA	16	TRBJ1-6	CASSQGATGYNSPLHF	TGTGCCAGCAGCCAAGGGGCCACGGGGTATAATTCACCCCTCCACTTT
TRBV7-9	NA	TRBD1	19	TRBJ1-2	CASSSSPGQGVGGHYGYTF	TGTGCCAGCAGTTCCAGTCCGGGACAGGGGGTAGGGGGACACTATGGCTACACCTTC
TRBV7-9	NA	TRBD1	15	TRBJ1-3	CASSPTGGAGNTIYF	TGTGCCAGCAGCCCGACAGGGGGGGCTGGAAACACCATATATTTT
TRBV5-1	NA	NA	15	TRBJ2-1	CASSLLPGSYNEQFF	TGCGCCAGCAGCTTGCTCCCGGGCTCCTACAATGAGCAGTTCTTC
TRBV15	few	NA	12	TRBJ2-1	CATSPGSGEQFF	TGTGCCACCAGCCCCGGGAGCGGTGAGCAGTTCTTC
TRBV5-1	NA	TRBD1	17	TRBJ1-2	CASSLYGALQGDYGYTF	TGCGCCAGCAGCTTGTACGGAGCCCTACAGGGGGACTATGGCTACACCTTC
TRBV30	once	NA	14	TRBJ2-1	CAWSWSSVGNEQFF	TGTGCCTGGAGTTGGTCTAGCGTGGGCAATGAGCAGTTCTTC
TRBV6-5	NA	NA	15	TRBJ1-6	CASRTNQGVDSPLHF	TGTGCCAGCAGAACCAACCAGGGCGTCGATTCACCCCTCCACTTT
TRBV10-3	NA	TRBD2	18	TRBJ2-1	CAIRPAGGHSFPYNEQFF	TGTGCCATCAGACCGGCGGGGGGGCATAGCTTCCCCTACAATGAGCAGTTCTTC
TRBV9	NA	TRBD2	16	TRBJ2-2	CASSPRGRANTGELFF	TGTGCCAGCAGTCCCCGGGGGAGGGCGAACACCGGGGAGCTGTTTTTT
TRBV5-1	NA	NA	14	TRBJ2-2	CAGRTAANTGELFF	TGCGCTGGTCGAACCGCGGCGAACACCGGGGAGCTGTTTTTT
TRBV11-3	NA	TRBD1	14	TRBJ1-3	CASKRQGGPDTIYF	TGTGCCAGCAAAAGACAGGGAGGTCCGGACACCATATATTTT
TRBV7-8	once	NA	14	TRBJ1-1	CASSLVGGSTEAFF	TGTGCCAGCAGCTTAGTTGGGGGGAGCACTGAAGCTTTCTTT
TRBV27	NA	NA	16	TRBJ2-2	CASSLWQGGVSGELFF	TGTGCCAGCAGTTTATGGCAGGGCGGCGTATCCGGGGAGCTGTTTTTT
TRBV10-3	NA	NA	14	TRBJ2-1	CAISGVAQWNEQFF	TGTGCCATCAGTGGAGTAGCGCAATGGAATGAGCAGTTCTTC
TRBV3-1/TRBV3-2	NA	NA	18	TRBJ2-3	CASSQGPAGGFFLDTQYF	TGTGCCAGCAGCCAAGGTCCTGCTGGGGGCTTTTTTCTAGATACGCAGTATTTT
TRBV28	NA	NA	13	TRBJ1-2	CASIGGQHYGYTF	TGTGCCAGCATAGGAGGACAGCACTATGGCTACACCTTC
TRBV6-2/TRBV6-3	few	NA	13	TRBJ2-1	CASSVQDYNEQFF	TGTGCCAGCAGTGTTCAGGATTACAATGAGCAGTTCTTC